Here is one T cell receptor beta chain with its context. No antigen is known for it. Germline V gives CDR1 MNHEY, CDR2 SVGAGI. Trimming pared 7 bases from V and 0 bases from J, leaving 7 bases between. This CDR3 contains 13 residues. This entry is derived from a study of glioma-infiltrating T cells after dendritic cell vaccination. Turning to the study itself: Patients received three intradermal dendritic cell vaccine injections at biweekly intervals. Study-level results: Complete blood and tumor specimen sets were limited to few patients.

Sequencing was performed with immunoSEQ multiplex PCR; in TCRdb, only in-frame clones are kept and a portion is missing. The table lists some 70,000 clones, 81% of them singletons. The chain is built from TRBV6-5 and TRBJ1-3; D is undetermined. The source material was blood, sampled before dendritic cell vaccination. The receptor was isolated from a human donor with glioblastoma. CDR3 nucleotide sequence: TGTGCCAGCATGGAGAGCTCTGGAAACACCATATATTTT. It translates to CASMESSGNTIYF.